The 6 T cell receptor beta chains below all came from one sample that was sequenced in a study of blood T cells in healthy people across ages. The use of a sample-barcoded 5' primer and a J-beta primer mix characterized a second PCR of about 7 to 12 cycles. TCRdb reanalysed the 5' RACE reads using MiXCR and keeps one entry per CDR3 protein. The data contain about 1.5 million distinct CDR3 sequences, 42% of them singletons. Source material: blood. The receptors shown here come from a woman between 18 and 29 years old in good health.

This clonotype was observed a few times. The rearrangement uses TRBV4-1 and TRBJ2-2; D remains ambiguous. Trimming took 1 base from V and 1 from J, leaving 7 bases between them. CDR1 is MGHRA, CDR2 YSYEKL, per germline. The length of the CDR3 is 15 residues. CDR3 DNA: TGCGCCAGCAGCCAAGGGGCCGGGAACACCGGGGAGCTGTTTTTT. This sequence encodes CASSQGAGNTGELFF.

This chain uses TRBV24-1 with TRBJ2-1; D is possibly TRBD2 (6 bases). Germline-derived CDR1 and CDR2 are KGHDR and SFDVKD. This CDR3 has 17 amino acids. V was shortened by 5 bases and J by 6 bases, with 22 bases between the two germline ends. CDR3 sequence (DNA): TGTGCCACCAGTGCCCTCGAAGGAGGGGAGCGCGGCAATGAGCAGTTCTTC. This encodes CATSALEGGERGNEQFF.

The chain recombines TRBV27 with TRBJ2-3, with D perhaps matching TRBD1 (5 bases). The CDR3 length is 12 residues. The V end lost 5 bases, the J end lost 10 bases, and 13 bases lay between the germline ends. Germline loops: CDR1 MNHEY, CDR2 SMNVEV (reference sequence). The CDR3 DNA follows: TGTGCCAGCAGTATTAGGGGATGGGCGCAGTATTTT. It translates to CASSIRGWAQYF.

The V and J genes are TRBV11-2 and TRBJ2-7; 8 nucleotides align to TRBD2. Trimming cost V 2 bases and J 3 bases; bases outside gene matches: 6. The CDR3 is 15 amino acids. Germline V CDR1 and CDR2: SGHAT, FQNNGV. The CDR3 DNA is TGTGCCAGCAGCTTACAGGCGGGGGGTCTCTACGAGCAGTACTTC. Translated, it gives CASSLQAGGLYEQYF.

The CDR3 spells CASSYLSGYTF. The CDR3 nucleotides read TGTGCCAGCAGCTACTTATCTGGCTACACCTTC. The chain carries TRBV3-1 and TRBJ1-2; D not resolved. Germline V gene sequence: CDR1 LGHDT, CDR2 YNNKEL (reference sequence). This CDR3 comprises 11 residues. V lost 5 bases and J lost 7, with 8 bases in between.

V is TRBV20-1 and J is TRBJ1-6; weak D call: TRBD1 (5 bases). V lost 3 bases and J lost 4, with 16 bases in between. Germline V CDR1 and CDR2: DFQATT, SNEGSKA (reference sequence). The CDR3 contains 16 residues. This CDR3 is CSARQGVAYYNSPLHF. DNA of the CDR3: TGCAGTGCTAGGCAGGGAGTGGCTTATTATAATTCACCCCTCCACTTT.